This TCR beta chain was recorded in a study of T cell responses to AZD1222 COVID-19 vaccine. Sequencing was performed with immunoSEQ multiplex PCR; in TCRdb, only in-frame clones are kept and a portion is missing. Here the sample spans about 21,000 clones, 65% to 90% being singletons. The CDR3 is made up of 16 amino acids. Trimming took off 8 bases at V and 0 bases at J, with 18 bases between the two ends. Germline lookup yields CDR1 SNHLY and CDR2 FYNNEI. The specimen was peripheral blood, collected on day 0 of AZD1222 vaccination. The TCR originated in an adult in good health. V is TRBV2 and J is TRBJ2-3, with no clear D. CDR3 bases: TGTGCCAGCGGGGTAGCCGATACCTTTAGCACAGATACGCAGTATTTT. Its protein product is CASGVADTFSTDTQYF.